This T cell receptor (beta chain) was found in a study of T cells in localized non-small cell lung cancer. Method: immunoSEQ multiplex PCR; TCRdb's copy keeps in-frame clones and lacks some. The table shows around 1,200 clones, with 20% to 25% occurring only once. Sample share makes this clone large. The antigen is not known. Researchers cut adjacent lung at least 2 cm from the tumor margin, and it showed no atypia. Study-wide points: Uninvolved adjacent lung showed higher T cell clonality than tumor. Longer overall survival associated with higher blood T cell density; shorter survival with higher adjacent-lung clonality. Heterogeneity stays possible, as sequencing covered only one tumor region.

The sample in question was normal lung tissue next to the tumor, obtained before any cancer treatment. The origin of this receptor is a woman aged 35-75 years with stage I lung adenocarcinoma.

The CDR3 region is CASSPGEEQPQHF. CDR3 DNA sequence: TGTGCCAGCTCACCAGGGGAAGAACAGCCCCAGCATTTT. The chain combines TRBV18 with TRBJ1-5; D is unclear. CDR3 size: 13 residues. The V end was cut by 2 bases, the J end by 7 bases, with 9 bases between. Germline assignment: CDR1 KGHSH and CDR2 LQKENI.